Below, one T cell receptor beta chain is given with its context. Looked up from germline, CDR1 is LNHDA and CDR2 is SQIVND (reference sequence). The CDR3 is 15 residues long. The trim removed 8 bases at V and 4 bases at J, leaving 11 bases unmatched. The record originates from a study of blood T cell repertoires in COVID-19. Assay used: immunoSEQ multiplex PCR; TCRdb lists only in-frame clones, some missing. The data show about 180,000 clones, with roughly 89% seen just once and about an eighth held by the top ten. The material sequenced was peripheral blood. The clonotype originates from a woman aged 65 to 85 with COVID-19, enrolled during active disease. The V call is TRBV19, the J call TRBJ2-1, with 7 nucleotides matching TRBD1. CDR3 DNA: TGTGCCAGTGCGTTTAGGGACAGCCCTTACAATGAGCAGTTCTTC. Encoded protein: CASAFRDSPYNEQFF.